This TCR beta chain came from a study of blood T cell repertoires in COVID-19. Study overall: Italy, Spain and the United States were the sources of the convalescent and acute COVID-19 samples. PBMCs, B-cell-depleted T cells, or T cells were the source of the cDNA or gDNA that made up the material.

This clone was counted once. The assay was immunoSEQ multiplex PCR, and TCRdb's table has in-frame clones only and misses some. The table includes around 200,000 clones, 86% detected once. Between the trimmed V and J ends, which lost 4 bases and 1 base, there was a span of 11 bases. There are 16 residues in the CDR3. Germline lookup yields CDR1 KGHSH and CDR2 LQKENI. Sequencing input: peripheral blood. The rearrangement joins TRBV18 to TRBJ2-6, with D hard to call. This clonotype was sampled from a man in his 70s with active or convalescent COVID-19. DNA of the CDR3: TGTGCCAGCTCACTCAGTCTGTTTTCTGGGGCCAACGTCCTGACTTTC. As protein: CASSLSLFSGANVLTF. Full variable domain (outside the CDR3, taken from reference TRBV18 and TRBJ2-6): NAGVMQNPRHLVRRRGQEARLRCSPMKGHSHVYWYRQLPEEGLKFMVYLQKENIIDESGMPKERFSAEFPKEGPSILRIQQVVRGDSAAYFCASSLSLFSGANVLTFGAGSRLTVL.